The clone carrying this TCR beta chain has just a few counts. This CDR3 is built from 15 residues. The germline V and J ends were trimmed by 0 bases and 2 bases, with 11 bases remaining between them. Germline lookup yields CDR1 MDHEN and CDR2 SYDVKM. This table comes from immunoSEQ multiplex PCR, and its TCRdb copy is limited to in-frame clones, with some not included. Among about 180,000 clones listed, around 86% were seen once. This sample stems from a study of blood T cell repertoires in COVID-19. Study-wide background: T cells, B-cell-depleted T cells, or PBMCs provided the cDNA or gDNA that served as material.

The TCR sequence derives from a woman between 70 and 85 years old with COVID-19, enrolled during active disease. This chain uses TRBV28 with TRBJ2-7, with D uncertain. Sequencing was done on a sample of peripheral blood. CDR3 residues: CASSLWGTSTYEQYF. Here the CDR3 DNA reads TGTGCCAGCAGTTTATGGGGCACCTCTACCTACGAGCAGTACTTC.